The present entry profiles one TCR beta chain with its context. The data belong to a study of blood T cell repertoires in COVID-19. Authors' data handling: Amplification from reference gene primers served as the basis for estimated nucleated cell counts. The protocol was immunoSEQ multiplex PCR, while the TCRdb copy is restricted to in-frame clones and leaves out a portion. D and trimming were read from the DNA, whereas the V and J calls and clone size are those reported in that table. Among fewer than 450,000 clones listed, around nine tenths were seen once. Those who participated ranged in age from roughly 18 to 95 years and resided in about two dozen US areas. The origin of this receptor is a woman aged 18-29 years who had recovered from COVID-19. Source material: PBMCs or T cells enriched from blood (not recorded which).

Here the CDR3 reads CASSSGSPGQGRPGELFF. The CDR3 bases are TGTGCCAGCAGCTCGGGCTCTCCGGGACAGGGTCGACCCGGGGAGCTGTTTTTT. The chain links TRBV12-1 to TRBJ2-2; the table's TRBD1 call for D was not verified on the DNA. TRBV12-1 is labeled a pseudogene. The length of the CDR3 is 18 residues.